This TCR beta chain came from a study of blood T cell repertoires in COVID-19. For the study at large: T cells, B-cell-depleted T cells, or PBMCs provided the cDNA or gDNA that served as material.

With 1 base removed from V and 0 bases from J, the gap between germline ends came to 5 bases. Germline V lookup: CDR1 SGHNT, CDR2 YYREEE (reference sequence). The CDR3 runs 14 residues. Under the authors' procedure: Reference gene primers were amplified, and this amplification served to estimate nucleated cell counts. Produced via immunoSEQ multiplex PCR; TCRdb's table is partial and in-frame only. The D gene and trimming were derived from the DNA, and the V and J assignments and clone size from that table. Of about 120,000 clones listed, 85% to 90% are singletons. Material: peripheral blood. V gene TRBV5-4 combines with J gene TRBJ1-3; D is uncertain. This receptor was obtained from a man in his 70s with active or convalescent COVID-19. The CDR3 DNA reads TGTGCCAGCAGCTTGAGAGGCTCTGGAAACACCATATATTTT. Its protein is CASSLRGSGNTIYF.